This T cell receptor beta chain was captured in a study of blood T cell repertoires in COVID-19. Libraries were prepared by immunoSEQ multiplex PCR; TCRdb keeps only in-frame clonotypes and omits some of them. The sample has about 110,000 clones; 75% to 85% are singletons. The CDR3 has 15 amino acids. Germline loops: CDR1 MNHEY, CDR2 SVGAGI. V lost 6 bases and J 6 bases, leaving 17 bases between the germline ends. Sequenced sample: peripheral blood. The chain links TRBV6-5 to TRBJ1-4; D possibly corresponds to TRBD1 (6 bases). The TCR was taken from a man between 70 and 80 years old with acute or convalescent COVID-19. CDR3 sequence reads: CASSHAGVGDEKLFF. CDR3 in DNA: TGTGCCAGCAGCCACGCAGGGGTCGGGGATGAAAAACTGTTTTTT.